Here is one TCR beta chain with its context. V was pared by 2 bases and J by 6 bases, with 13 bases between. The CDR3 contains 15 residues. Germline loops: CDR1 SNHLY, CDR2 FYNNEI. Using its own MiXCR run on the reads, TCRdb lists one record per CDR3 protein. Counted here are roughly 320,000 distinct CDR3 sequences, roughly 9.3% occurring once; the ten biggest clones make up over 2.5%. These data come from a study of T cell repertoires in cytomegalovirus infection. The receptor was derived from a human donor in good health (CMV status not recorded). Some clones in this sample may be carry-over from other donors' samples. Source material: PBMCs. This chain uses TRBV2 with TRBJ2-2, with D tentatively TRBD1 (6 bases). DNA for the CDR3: TGTGCCAGCAGTGAACACCAGGGGCTGGCCGGGGAGCTGTTTTTT. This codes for CASSEHQGLAGELFF. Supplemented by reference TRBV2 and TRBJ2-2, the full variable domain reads EPEVTQTPSHQVTQMGQEVILRCVPISNHLYFYWYRQILGQKVEFLVSFYNNEISEKSEIFDDQFSVERPDGSNFTLKIRSTKLEDSAMYFCASSEHQGLAGELFFGEGSRLTVL.